Detailed here is one T cell receptor beta chain. Sequenced by immunoSEQ multiplex PCR; TCRdb stores in-frame clones only, minus some. This repertoire shows about 46,000 clones, 88% found once; its top ten account for 56%. These data belong to a study of OX40 agonist ivuxolimab in advanced cancers. V lost 0 bases to trimming and J lost 0 bases, with 20 bases between them. The CDR3 extends over 19 amino acids. Germline values: CDR1 SGDLS, CDR2 YYNGEE. V is TRBV9 and J is TRBJ2-3; TRBD2 might be the D (5 bases). Source: CD4+ or CD8+ T cells sorted from blood, taken in a trial of the OX40 agonist ivuxolimab. The origin of this receptor is an adult with an advanced solid tumor such as melanoma, head and neck, liver or kidney cancer. DNA for the CDR3: TGTGCCAGCAGCGTAGCCCCTGGCGGAGGAAGACCTAGCACAGATACGCAGTATTTT. As protein: CASSVAPGGGRPSTDTQYF.